The T cell receptor (beta chain) under discussion was sequenced for a study of T cells in Graves' hyperthyroidism and ophthalmopathy. Study-wide points: From stable hyperthyroidism, ophthalmopathy was separated by a 13 V-J model.

TCR beta CDR3 regions were amplified from RNA. First-round RT-PCR of the TCR CDR3 relied on the HTBI primer set. Each CDR3 protein gets one entry after TCRdb re-called the multiplex PCR reads with MiXCR. The table records around 300,000 distinct CDR3 sequences, approximately 15% of them present only once. Investigators excluded patients with uncontrolled infection, other autoimmune disease, pregnancy or lactation. Each diagnosis drew on symptoms, thyroxine, TRAb, thyroid ultrasound and orbital computed tomography findings. The sample holds a few counts of this clonotype. Antigen unknown. Trimming shortened V by 9 bases and J by 0 bases, and 12 bases separated the two germline ends. The length of the CDR3 is 14 residues. Germline CDR1 reads KGHDR; CDR2 reads SFDVKD.

This chain links TRBV24-1 with TRBJ2-3; D ambiguous. Sequenced material: blood. The receptor's source is a woman between 35 and 50 years old with Graves' ophthalmopathy. Written as DNA, the CDR3 is TGTGCCACCGCCCATCCGACTAGCACAGATACGCAGTATTTT. It is translated as CATAHPTSTDTQYF.